This T cell receptor beta chain came from a study of T cell changes during pregnancy in multiple sclerosis. Trimming removed 5 bases from V and 1 base from J, with 18 bases in between. Germline values: CDR1 SEHNR, CDR2 FQNEAQ (reference sequence). The CDR3 is 17 residues long. Profiling relied on immunoSEQ multiplex PCR, and the TCRdb table lists in-frame clones only, not all of them. Of around 29,000 clones in the sample, over 85% were seen once. The origin of this receptor is a female donor with multiple sclerosis, enrolled in a pregnancy study. The material sequenced was CD4+ T cells from peripheral blood mononuclear cells, taken in the first trimester of pregnancy. The rearrangement uses TRBV7-9 and TRBJ2-1; maybe TRBD1 (5 bases). The CDR3 bases are TGTGCCAGCAGCCCCCCACTACGCAGGGCTTCCTACAATGAGCAGTTCTTC. Translated, it gives CASSPPLRRASYNEQFF.